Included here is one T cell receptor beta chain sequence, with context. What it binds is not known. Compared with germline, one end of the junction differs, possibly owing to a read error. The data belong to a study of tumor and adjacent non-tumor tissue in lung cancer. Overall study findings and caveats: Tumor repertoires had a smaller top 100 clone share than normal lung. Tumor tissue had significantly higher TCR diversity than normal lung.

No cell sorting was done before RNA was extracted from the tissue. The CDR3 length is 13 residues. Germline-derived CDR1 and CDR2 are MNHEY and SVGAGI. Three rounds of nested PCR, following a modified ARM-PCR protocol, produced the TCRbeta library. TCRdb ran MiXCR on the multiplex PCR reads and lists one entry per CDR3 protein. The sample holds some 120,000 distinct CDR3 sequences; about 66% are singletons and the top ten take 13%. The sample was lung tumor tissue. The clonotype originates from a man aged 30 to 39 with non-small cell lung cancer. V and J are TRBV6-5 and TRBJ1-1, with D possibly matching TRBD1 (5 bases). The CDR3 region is CGSRLGLGTEALF. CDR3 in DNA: TGTGGCAGCAGACTCGGACTGGGGACTGAAGCTCTCTTT.